This TCR beta chain derives from a study of tumor and adjacent non-tumor tissue in lung cancer. Across the study: Patients comprised 12 adenocarcinoma, a couple of squamous cell carcinoma and 1 small cell lung cancer.

The library came from three nested PCR rounds adapted from ARM-PCR protocols. MiXCR, run by TCRdb on the multiplex PCR reads, gives a single entry per CDR3 protein. The table includes more than 90,000 distinct CDR3 sequences, about 70% detected once. Overall study findings and caveats: Higher tumor TCR diversity was associated with shorter survival.

RNA was extracted from bulk tissue without any cell sorting. Notes on this clonotype: The antigen is undetermined. The germline gene is not matched at one end of the junction; a read error may be the cause.

Sequenced material: lung tumor tissue. The receptor's source is a man in his sixties with non-small cell lung cancer.

The DNA of the CDR3 is TGTGACAGCAGCTACTCGGGCCGGGGCCATAGCAATCAGCCCCAGCATTTT. Protein: CDSSYSGRGHSNQPQHF. V gene TRBV6-5 combines with J gene TRBJ1-5, with D possibly being TRBD1 (5 bases). The CDR3 has 17 residues. Germline V gene sequence: CDR1 MNHEY, CDR2 SVGAGI.